Given below is one TCR beta chain in context. Antigen: not known. A CD45RO/CCR7/CD25/CD127/CD95/CD27 panel sorted naive, central memory, regulatory and stem cell-like memory CD4+ cells. The sequenced template was cDNA made from the entire isolated RNA. Here immunoSEQ multiplex PCR was the method, and the copy in TCRdb shows in-frame clones only, minus some. This table holds over 500,000 clones, roughly 16% found once. This specimen comes from a study of beta chain features in type 1 diabetes. Germline values: CDR1 SGHNT, CDR2 YENEEA. The ends were cut back, 2 bases at V and 5 bases at J, with 7 bases in the middle. This CDR3 has 12 amino acids. Study-wide results and caveats: Reduced insertions and increased deletions marked VDJ junctions in type 1 diabetes patients. In patients and controls equally, PCR might favor templates that are shorter.

This clonotype was sampled from a man younger than 35 in good health. Sequencing input: naive CD4+ T cells from blood. The chain links TRBV11-3 to TRBJ2-7, with D perhaps matching TRBD1 or TRBD2 (5 bases each). The CDR3 sequence: CASSLRGHEQYF. The CDR3 DNA sequence: TGTGCCAGCAGCTTAAGGGGACACGAGCAGTACTTC.